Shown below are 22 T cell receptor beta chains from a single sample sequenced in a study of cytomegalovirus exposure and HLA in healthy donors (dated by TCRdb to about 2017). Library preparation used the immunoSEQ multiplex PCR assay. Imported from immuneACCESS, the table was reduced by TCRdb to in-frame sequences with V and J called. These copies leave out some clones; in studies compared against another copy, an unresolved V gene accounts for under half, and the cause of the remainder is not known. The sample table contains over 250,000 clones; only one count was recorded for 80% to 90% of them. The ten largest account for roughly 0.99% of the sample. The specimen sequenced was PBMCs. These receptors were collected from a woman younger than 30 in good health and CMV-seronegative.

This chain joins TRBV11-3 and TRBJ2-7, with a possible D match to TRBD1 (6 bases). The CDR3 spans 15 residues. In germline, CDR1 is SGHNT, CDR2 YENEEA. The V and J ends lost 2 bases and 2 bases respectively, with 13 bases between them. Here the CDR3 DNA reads TGTGCCAGCAGCTTAATAGGACAGTTGGCCTACGAGCAGTACTTC. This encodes CASSLIGQLAYEQYF.

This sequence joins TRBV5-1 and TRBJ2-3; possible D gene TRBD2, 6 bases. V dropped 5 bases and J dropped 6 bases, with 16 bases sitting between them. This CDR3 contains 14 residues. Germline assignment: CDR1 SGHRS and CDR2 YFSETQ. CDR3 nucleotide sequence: TGCGCCAGCAGTTCCGGGACTCCCTTGGATACGCAGTATTTT. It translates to CASSSGTPLDTQYF. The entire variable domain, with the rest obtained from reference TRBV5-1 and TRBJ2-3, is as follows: KAGVTQTPRYLIKTRGQQVTLSCSPISGHRSVSWYQQTPGQGLQFLFEYFSETQRNKGNFPGRFSGRQFSNSRSEMNVSTLELGDSALYLCASSSGTPLDTQYFGPGTRLTVL.

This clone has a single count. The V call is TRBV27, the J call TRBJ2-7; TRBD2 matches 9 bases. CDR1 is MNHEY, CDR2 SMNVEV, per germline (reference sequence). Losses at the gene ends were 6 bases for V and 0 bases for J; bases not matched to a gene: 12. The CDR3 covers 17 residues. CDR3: CASSLAPGTSRSYEQYF. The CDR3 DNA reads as TGTGCCAGCAGCCTTGCCCCCGGGACTAGCCGCTCCTACGAGCAGTACTTC.

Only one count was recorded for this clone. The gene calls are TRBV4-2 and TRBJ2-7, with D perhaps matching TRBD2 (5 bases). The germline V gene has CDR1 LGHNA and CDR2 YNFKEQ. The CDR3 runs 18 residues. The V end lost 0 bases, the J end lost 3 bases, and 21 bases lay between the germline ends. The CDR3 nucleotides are TGTGCCAGCAGCCAAGATGGGGTCTCTAGCAGCACAAACTACGAGCAGTACTTC. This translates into CASSQDGVSSSTNYEQYF.

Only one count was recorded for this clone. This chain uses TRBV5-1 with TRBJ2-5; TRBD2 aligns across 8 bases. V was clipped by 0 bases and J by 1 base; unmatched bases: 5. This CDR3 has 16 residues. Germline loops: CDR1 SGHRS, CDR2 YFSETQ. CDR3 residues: CASSLELAVPQETQYF. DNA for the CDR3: TGCGCCAGCAGCTTGGAACTAGCGGTGCCCCAAGAGACCCAGTACTTC.

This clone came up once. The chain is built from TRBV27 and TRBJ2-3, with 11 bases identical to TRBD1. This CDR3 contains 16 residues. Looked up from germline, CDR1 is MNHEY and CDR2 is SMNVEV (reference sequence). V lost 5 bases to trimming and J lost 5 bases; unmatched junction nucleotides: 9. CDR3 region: CASSPTGQGGKDTQYF. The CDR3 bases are TGTGCCAGCAGTCCCACGGGACAGGGGGGTAAAGATACGCAGTATTTT.

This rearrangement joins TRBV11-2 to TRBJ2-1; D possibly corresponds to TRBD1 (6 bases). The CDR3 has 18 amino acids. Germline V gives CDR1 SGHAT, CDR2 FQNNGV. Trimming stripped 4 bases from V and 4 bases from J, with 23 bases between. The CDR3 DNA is TGTGCCAGCAGCTCCCGGGTTTTCCCAGGGGCCCAGTACAATGAGCAGTTCTTC. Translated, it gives CASSSRVFPGAQYNEQFF.

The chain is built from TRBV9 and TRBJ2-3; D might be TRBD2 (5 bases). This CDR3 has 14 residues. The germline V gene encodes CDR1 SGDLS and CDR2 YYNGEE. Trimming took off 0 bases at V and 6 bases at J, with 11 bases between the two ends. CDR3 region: CASSVAAGVDTQYF. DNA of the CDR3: TGTGCCAGCAGCGTAGCGGCCGGGGTCGATACGCAGTATTTT.

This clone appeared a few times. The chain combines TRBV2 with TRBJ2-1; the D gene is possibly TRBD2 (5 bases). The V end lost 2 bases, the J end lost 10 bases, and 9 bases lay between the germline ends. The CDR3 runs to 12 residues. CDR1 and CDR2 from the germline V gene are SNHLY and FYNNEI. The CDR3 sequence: CASSEREREQFF. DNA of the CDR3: TGTGCCAGCAGTGAAAGGGAGCGAGAGCAGTTCTTC.

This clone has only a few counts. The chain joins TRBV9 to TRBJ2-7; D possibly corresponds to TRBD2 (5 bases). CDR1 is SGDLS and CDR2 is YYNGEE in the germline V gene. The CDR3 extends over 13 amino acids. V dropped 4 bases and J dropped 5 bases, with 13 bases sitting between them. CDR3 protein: CASSIFPGNEQYF. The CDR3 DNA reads TGTGCCAGCAGCATCTTCCCGGGGAACGAGCAGTACTTC.

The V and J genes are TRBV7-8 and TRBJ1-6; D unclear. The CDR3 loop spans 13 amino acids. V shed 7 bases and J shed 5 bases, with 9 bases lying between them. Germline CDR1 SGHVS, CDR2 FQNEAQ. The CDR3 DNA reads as TGTGCCAGCAAGCGAATAAATAATTCACCCCTCCACTTT. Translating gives CASKRINNSPLHF. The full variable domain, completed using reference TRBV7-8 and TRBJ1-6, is GAGVSQSPRYKVAKRGQDVALRCDPISGHVSLFWYQQALGQGPEFLTYFQNEAQLDKSGLPSDRFFAERPEGSVSTLKIQRTQQEDSAVYLCASKRINNSPLHFGNGTRLTVT.

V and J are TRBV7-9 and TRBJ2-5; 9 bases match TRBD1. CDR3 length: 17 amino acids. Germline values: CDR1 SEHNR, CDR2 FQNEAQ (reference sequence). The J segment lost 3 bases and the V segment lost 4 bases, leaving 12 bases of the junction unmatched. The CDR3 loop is CASSSTASGQGKETQYF. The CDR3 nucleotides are TGTGCCAGCAGCTCCACCGCGTCGGGACAGGGAAAAGAGACCCAGTACTTC.

CDR3 coding DNA: TGCGCCAGCAGCCTTGGAGAGGGTTCCGTGTATTTT. Protein sequence: CASSLGEGSVYF. J is TRBJ1-3 and V is TRBV5-1; no firm D call. In germline, CDR1 is SGHRS, CDR2 YFSETQ. The CDR3 sequence is 12 residues long. V lost 4 bases and J lost 16, with 18 bases in between.

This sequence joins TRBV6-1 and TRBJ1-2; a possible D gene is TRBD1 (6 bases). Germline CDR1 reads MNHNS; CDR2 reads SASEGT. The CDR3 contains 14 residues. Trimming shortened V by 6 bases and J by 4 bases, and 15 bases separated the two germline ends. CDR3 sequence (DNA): TGTGCCAGCAGATACCGGACAGCCGTCTATGGCTACACCTTC. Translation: CASRYRTAVYGYTF.

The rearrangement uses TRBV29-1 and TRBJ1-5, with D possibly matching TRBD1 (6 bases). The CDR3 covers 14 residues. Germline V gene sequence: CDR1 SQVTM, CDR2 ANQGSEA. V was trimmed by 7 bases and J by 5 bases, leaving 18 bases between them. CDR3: CSASGTSLDQPQHF. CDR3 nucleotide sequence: TGCAGCGCTTCCGGGACATCCCTCGATCAGCCCCAGCATTTT.

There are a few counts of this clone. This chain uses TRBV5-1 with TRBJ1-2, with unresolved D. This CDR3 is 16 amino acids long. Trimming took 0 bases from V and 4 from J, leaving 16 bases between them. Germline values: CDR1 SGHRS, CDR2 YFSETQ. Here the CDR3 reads CASSLDPAGLGYGYTF. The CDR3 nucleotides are TGCGCCAGCAGCTTGGACCCCGCGGGCCTGGGCTATGGCTACACCTTC.

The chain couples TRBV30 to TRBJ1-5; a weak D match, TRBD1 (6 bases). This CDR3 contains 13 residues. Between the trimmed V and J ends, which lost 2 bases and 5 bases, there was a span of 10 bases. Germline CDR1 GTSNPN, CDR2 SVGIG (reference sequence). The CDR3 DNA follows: TGTGCCTGGAGTACAGGGATGGATCAGCCCCAGCATTTT. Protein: CAWSTGMDQPQHF.

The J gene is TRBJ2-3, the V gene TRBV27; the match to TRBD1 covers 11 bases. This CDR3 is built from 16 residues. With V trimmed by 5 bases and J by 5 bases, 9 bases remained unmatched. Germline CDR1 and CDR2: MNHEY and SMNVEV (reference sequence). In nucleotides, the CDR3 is TGTGCCAGCAGTCCCCGAGGACAGGGGGCTGGAGATACGCAGTATTTT. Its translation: CASSPRGQGAGDTQYF.

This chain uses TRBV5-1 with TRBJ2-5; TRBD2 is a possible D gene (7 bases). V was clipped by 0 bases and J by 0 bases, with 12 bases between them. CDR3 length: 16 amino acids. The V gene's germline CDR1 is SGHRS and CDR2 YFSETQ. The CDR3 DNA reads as TGCGCCAGCAGCTTGGAAGGGGGGGTGAACCAAGAGACCCAGTACTTC. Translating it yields CASSLEGGVNQETQYF. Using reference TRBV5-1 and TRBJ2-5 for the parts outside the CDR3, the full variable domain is KAGVTQTPRYLIKTRGQQVTLSCSPISGHRSVSWYQQTPGQGLQFLFEYFSETQRNKGNFPGRFSGRQFSNSRSEMNVSTLELGDSALYLCASSLEGGVNQETQYFGPGTRLLVL.

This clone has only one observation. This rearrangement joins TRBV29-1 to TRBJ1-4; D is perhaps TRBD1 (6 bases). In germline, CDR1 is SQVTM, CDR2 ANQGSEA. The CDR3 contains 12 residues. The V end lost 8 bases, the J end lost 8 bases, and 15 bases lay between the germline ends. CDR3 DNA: TGCAGCTGCAGGGGAGTGGAAGAAAAACTGTTTTTT. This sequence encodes CSCRGVEEKLFF.

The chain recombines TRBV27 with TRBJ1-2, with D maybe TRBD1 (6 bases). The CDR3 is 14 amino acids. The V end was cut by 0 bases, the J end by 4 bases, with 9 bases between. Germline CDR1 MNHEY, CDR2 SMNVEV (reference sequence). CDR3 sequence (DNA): TGTGCCAGCAGTTTATCACAGGGTGCCTATGGCTACACCTTC. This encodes CASSLSQGAYGYTF.

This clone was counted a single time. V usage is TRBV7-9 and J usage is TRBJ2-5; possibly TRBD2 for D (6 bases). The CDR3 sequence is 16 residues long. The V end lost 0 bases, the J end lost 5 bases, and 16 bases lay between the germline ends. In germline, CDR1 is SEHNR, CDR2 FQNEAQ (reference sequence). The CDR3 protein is CASSLARGREEETQYF. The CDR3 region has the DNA TGTGCCAGCAGCTTAGCGCGGGGCAGGGAAGAGGAGACCCAGTACTTC.